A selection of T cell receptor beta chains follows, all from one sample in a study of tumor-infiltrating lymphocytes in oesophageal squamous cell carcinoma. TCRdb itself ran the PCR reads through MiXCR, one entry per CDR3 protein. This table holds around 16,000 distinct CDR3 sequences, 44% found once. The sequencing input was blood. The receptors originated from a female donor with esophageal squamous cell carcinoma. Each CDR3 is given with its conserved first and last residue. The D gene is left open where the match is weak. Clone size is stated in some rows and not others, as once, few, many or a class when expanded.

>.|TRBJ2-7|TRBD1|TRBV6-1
CASTPDRGVGNEQYF
TGTGCCAGCACTCCGGACAGGGGTGTGGGCAATGAGCAGTACTTC
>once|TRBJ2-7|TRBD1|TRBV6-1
CASILGGQGALGQYF
TGTGCCAGCATCCTAGGAGGACAGGGGGCTTTGGGGCAGTACTTC
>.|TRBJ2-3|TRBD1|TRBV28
CASSPGTGKSDTQYF
TGTGCCAGCAGTCCTGGGACAGGGAAGTCAGATACGCAGTATTTT
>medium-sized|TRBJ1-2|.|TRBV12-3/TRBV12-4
CASSQVMGYTF
TGTGCCAGCAGCCAGGTCATGGGCTACACCTTC
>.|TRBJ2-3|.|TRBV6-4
CASSSGSTDTQYF
TGTGCCAGCAGTAGCGGGAGCACAGATACGCAGTATTTT
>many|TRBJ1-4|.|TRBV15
CATSRDKGSNEKLFF
TGTGCCACCAGCAGAGATAAAGGGAGTAATGAAAAACTGTTTTTT
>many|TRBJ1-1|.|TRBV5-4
CASSVTRRTTEAFF
TGTGCCAGCAGCGTGACTAGGCGGACCACTGAAGCTTTCTTT
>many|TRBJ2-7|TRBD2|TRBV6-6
CASSYSNPSGGAYEQYF
TGTGCCAGCAGTTACTCAAACCCTAGCGGGGGGGCCTACGAGCAGTACTTC
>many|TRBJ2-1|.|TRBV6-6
CASSYSLPESYNEQFF
TGTGCCAGCAGTTACTCCTTGCCTGAATCCTACAATGAGCAGTTCTTC
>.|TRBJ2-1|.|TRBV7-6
CASSLSLGETGCDEQFF
TGTGCTAGCAGCTTATCCCTAGGTGAGACAGGTTGTGATGAGCAGTTCTTC
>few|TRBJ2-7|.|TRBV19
CASKGAGTTYEQYF
TGTGCCAGTAAAGGGGCCGGGACAACCTACGAGCAGTACTTC
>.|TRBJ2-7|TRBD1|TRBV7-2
CASAQQGPLTYEQYF
TGTGCCAGCGCCCAACAGGGGCCCCTAACCTACGAGCAGTACTTC
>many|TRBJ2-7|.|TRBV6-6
CASSLLSGTHYEQYF
TGTGCCAGCAGCTTACTTTCCGGGACGCACTACGAGCAGTACTTC
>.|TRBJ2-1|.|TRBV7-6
CASSLWRTGNEQFF
TGTGCCAGCAGCTTGTGGCGAACCGGGAATGAGCAGTTCTTC
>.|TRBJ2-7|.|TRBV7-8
CASSVGHLSYEQYF
TGTGCCAGCAGCGTTGGACACCTGTCCTACGAGCAGTACTTC
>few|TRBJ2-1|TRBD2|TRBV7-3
CASSLEGGSYNEQFF
TGTGCCAGCAGCTTAGAGGGCGGGAGCTACAATGAGCAGTTCTTC
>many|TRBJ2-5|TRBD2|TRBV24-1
CATSGTSGSNEQYF
TGTGCCACCAGTGGTACTAGCGGGTCCAATGAGCAGTACTTC
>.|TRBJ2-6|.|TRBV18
CASSPPGASGANVLTF
TGTGCCAGCTCACCACCGGGGGCATCTGGGGCCAACGTCCTGACTTTC
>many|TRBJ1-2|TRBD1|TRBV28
CASSPGQGGVQGYTF
TGTGCCAGCAGTCCGGGACAGGGTGGTGTTCAAGGCTACACCTTC
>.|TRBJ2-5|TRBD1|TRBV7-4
CASSRGTAAETQYF
TGTGCCAGCAGCCGTGGGACAGCCGCGGAGACCCAGTACTTC
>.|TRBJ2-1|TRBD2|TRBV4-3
CASSQGGGGGLTEQFF
TGCGCCAGCAGCCAAGGGGGGGGGGGAGGCCTGACCGAGCAGTTCTTC
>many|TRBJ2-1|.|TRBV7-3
CASSLTSQGYNEQFF
TGTGCCAGCAGCTTAACGTCTCAAGGCTACAATGAGCAGTTCTTC
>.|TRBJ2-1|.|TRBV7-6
CASSPLPDRSVPNEQFF
TGTGCTAGCAGCCCGCTCCCCGACAGGTCAGTACCCAATGAGCAGTTCTTC
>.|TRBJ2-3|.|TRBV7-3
CASSPPIDTQYF
TGTGCCAGCAGCCCCCCGATAGATACGCAGTATTTT
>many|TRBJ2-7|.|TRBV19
CASSIARGTYEQYF
TGTGCCAGTAGTATAGCGAGGGGTACCTACGAGCAGTACTTC
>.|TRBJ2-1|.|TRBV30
CSSSAQETQFF
TGTAGCTCTAGCGCGCAAGAGACCCAGTTCTTC
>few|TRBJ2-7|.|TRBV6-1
CASSEGGRGPYYEQYF
TGTGCCAGCAGTGAAGGAGGGCGGGGACCCTACTACGAGCAGTACTTC
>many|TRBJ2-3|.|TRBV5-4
CASSLGRETDTQYF
TGTGCCAGCAGCTTGGGCAGAGAGACAGATACGCAGTATTTT
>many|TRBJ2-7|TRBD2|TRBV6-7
CASSCPFSSGGALSYEQYF
TGTGCCAGCAGTTGCCCCTTCTCTAGCGGGGGGGCTCTTTCCTACGAGCAGTACTTC
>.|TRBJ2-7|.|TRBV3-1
CASSQGGESYEQYF
TGTGCCAGCAGCCAGGGCGGGGAGTCCTACGAGCAGTACTTC
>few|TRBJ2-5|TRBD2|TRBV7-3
CASSLNAGVSETQYF
TGTGCCAGCAGCTTAAATGCGGGAGTGAGTGAGACCCAGTACTTC
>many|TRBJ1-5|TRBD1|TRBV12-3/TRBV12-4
CASNTGDSHSNQPQHF
TGTGCCAGCAACACGGGGGACAGCCATAGCAATCAGCCCCAGCATTTT
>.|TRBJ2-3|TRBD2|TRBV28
CASSHPRGLAGGYTQYF
TGTGCCAGCAGCCATCCCAGAGGACTAGCGGGAGGGTATACGCAGTATTTT
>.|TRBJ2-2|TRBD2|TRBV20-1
CSARDPGGLAGGQIVGELFF
TGCAGTGCTAGAGATCCCGGGGGACTAGCGGGAGGCCAAATAGTGGGGGAGCTGTTTTTT
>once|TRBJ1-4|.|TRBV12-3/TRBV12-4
CASSFWDRALGEKLFF
TGTGCCAGCAGTTTTTGGGACCGGGCGCTCGGTGAAAAACTGTTTTTT
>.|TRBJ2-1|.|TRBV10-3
CAIRTGNNEQFF
TGTGCCATCAGGACGGGGAACAATGAGCAGTTCTTC
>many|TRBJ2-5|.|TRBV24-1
CATSERAPMGEQYF
TGTGCCACCAGTGAGCGGGCCCCCATGGGTGAGCAGTACTTC
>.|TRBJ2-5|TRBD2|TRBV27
CASRTRGDGGTQYF
TGTGCCAGCAGGACGCGGGGGGATGGAGGGACCCAGTACTTC
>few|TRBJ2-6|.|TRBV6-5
CASRVQGYGANVLTF
TGTGCCAGCAGAGTACAGGGCTATGGGGCCAACGTACTGACTTTC
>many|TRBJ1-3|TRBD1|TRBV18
CASSPAGTAGNTIYF
TGTGCCAGCTCACCCGCTGGGACAGCTGGAAACACCATATATTTT
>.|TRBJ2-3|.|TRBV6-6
CASSYPGDTQYF
TGTGCCAGCAGTTACCCCGGGGATACGCAGTATTTT
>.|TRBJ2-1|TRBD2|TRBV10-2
CASSESTSGADEQFF
TGCGCCAGCAGTGAGTCGACTAGCGGGGCGGATGAGCAGTTCTTC
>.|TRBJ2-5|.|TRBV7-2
CASSLAVGF
TGTGCCAGCAGCTTAGCGGTCGGCTTC